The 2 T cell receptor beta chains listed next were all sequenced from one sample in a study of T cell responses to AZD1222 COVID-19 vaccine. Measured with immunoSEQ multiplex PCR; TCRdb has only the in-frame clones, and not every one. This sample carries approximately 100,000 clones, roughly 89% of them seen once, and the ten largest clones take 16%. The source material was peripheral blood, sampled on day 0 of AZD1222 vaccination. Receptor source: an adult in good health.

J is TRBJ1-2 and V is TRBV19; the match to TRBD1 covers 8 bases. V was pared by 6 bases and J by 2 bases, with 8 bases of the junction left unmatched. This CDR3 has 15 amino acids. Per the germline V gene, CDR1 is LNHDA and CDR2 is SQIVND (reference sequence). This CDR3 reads CASRTAGGFNYGYTF. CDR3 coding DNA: TGTGCCAGTAGGACAGCAGGGGGCTTCAACTATGGCTACACCTTC.

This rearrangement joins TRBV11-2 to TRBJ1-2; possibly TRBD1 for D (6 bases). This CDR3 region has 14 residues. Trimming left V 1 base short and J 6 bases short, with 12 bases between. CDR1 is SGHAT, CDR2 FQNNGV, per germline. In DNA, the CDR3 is TGTGCCAGCAGCTTAGGGGGGTCAGGGGATGGCTACACCTTC. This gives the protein CASSLGGSGDGYTF.